This T cell receptor beta chain derives from a study of T cells in Graves' hyperthyroidism and ophthalmopathy. On the study more broadly: Any treatment followed the collection of peripheral blood at initial diagnosis.

TCR beta CDR3 regions were amplified from RNA. Initially, a first-round RT-PCR of the TCR CDR3 employed the HTBI primer set. MiXCR, run by TCRdb on the multiplex PCR reads, gives a single entry per CDR3 protein. The sample has about 270,000 distinct CDR3 sequences, roughly 22% seen once. Regarding the study as a whole: A model of 13 V-J features distinguished ophthalmopathy from stable hyperthyroidism.

Diagnoses used clinical symptoms, serum thyroxine and TRAb, thyroid ultrasound and orbital computed tomography. The source of the PBMCs was 8.5 to 10 ml of fresh peripheral blood. There are 12 residues in the CDR3. V was clipped by 5 bases and J by 1 base, with 8 bases between them. Germline values: CDR1 SQVTM, CDR2 ANQGSEA. This clonotype was seen once. Its cognate antigen is unknown. Material: blood. This chain connects TRBV29-1 to TRBJ1-1; D is ambiguous. This TCR came from a young man with Graves' ophthalmopathy. This CDR3 reads CSVKRENTEAFF. DNA of the CDR3: TGCAGCGTTAAAAGGGAGAACACTGAAGCTTTCTTT.